This is a list of T cell receptor beta chains from one sample in a study of control samples from healthy donors and cancer patients. Only in-frame clones appear in the TCRdb table, and some are missing; sequencing was by immunoSEQ multiplex PCR. The sample includes fewer than 65,000 clones, 80% seen only once; the top ten take around 10%. Sequenced sample: blood. These receptors originate from a man aged 70 or older in good health. The CDR3 runs from the conserved cysteine through the conserved F or W. A D gene is named only where the DNA matches it firmly. Only some rows state a clone size, as once, few, many or a class for expanded clones.

V	size	J	D	DNA	CDR3
TRBV28	few	TRBJ1-1	-	TGTGCCAGCAACCTAAGGAGGTGGGGGGGACACACTGAAGCTTTCTTT	CASNLRRWGGHTEAFF
TRBV30	-	TRBJ1-1	-	TGTGCCTGGAGTATACAGTCGAACACTGAAGCTTTCTTT	CAWSIQSNTEAFF
TRBV2	-	TRBJ1-1	-	TGTGCCAGCAGTGACGGGTGGACTGAAGCTTTCTTT	CASSDGWTEAFF
TRBV5-1	-	TRBJ2-2	TRBD1	TGCGCCAGCAGCTCTACGACAGGGTTATACGCCGGGGAGCTGTTTTTT	CASSSTTGLYAGELFF
TRBV28	once	TRBJ1-2	-	TGTGCCAGCAGTCGCCGGCGTTCACCCATGACAGGCCTTGGTGGCTACACCTTC	CASSRRRSPMTGLGGYTF
TRBV28	-	TRBJ1-6	-	TGTGCCAGCAGTTTGGGGAACAGGGTATCACCCCTCCACTTT	CASSLGNRVSPLHF
TRBV7-2	-	TRBJ1-1	TRBD1	TGTGCCACCAGCTTAAGGACAGGGCTCATGAACACTGAAGCTTTCTTT	CATSLRTGLMNTEAFF
TRBV2	once	TRBJ2-7	-	TGTGCCAGCAGAAGAGCCCCTTTTACCTACGAGCAGTACTTC	CASRRAPFTYEQYF
TRBV3-1/TRBV3-2	-	TRBJ2-5	TRBD2	TGTGCCAGCAGCCAAGATAGTCAGTTCTTAGCGGGATCGTACCAAGAGACCCAGTACTTC	CASSQDSQFLAGSYQETQYF
TRBV11-2	few	TRBJ2-5	-	TGTGCCAGCATCCTGGACTCCCCGGTAGAGACCCAGTACTTC	CASILDSPVETQYF
TRBV28	-	TRBJ2-7	-	TGTGCCAGCAGTCCGCGACGTCACGAGCAGTACTTC	CASSPRRHEQYF
TRBV5-4	-	TRBJ2-3	-	TGTGCCAGCAGCTCCCCAGAGGGCGATAGCACAGATACGCAGTATTTT	CASSSPEGDSTDTQYF
TRBV9	-	TRBJ1-1	-	TGTGCCAGCAGCGTAGTAGGGGCGAGTACTGAAGCTTTCTTT	CASSVVGASTEAFF
TRBV7-6	-	TRBJ1-1	-	TGTGCCAGCAGCTTAGGGGGGCTCAGGACTGAAGCTTTCTTT	CASSLGGLRTEAFF
TRBV12-3/TRBV12-4	-	TRBJ1-4	TRBD1	TGTGCCAGCAGTCCCAGGGGGCATCAACTGTTTTTT	CASSPRGHQLFF
TRBV6-5	-	TRBJ2-3	-	TGTGCCAGCAGTTACTCGAGGCGGGGGCCGAATACGCAGTATTTT	CASSYSRRGPNTQYF